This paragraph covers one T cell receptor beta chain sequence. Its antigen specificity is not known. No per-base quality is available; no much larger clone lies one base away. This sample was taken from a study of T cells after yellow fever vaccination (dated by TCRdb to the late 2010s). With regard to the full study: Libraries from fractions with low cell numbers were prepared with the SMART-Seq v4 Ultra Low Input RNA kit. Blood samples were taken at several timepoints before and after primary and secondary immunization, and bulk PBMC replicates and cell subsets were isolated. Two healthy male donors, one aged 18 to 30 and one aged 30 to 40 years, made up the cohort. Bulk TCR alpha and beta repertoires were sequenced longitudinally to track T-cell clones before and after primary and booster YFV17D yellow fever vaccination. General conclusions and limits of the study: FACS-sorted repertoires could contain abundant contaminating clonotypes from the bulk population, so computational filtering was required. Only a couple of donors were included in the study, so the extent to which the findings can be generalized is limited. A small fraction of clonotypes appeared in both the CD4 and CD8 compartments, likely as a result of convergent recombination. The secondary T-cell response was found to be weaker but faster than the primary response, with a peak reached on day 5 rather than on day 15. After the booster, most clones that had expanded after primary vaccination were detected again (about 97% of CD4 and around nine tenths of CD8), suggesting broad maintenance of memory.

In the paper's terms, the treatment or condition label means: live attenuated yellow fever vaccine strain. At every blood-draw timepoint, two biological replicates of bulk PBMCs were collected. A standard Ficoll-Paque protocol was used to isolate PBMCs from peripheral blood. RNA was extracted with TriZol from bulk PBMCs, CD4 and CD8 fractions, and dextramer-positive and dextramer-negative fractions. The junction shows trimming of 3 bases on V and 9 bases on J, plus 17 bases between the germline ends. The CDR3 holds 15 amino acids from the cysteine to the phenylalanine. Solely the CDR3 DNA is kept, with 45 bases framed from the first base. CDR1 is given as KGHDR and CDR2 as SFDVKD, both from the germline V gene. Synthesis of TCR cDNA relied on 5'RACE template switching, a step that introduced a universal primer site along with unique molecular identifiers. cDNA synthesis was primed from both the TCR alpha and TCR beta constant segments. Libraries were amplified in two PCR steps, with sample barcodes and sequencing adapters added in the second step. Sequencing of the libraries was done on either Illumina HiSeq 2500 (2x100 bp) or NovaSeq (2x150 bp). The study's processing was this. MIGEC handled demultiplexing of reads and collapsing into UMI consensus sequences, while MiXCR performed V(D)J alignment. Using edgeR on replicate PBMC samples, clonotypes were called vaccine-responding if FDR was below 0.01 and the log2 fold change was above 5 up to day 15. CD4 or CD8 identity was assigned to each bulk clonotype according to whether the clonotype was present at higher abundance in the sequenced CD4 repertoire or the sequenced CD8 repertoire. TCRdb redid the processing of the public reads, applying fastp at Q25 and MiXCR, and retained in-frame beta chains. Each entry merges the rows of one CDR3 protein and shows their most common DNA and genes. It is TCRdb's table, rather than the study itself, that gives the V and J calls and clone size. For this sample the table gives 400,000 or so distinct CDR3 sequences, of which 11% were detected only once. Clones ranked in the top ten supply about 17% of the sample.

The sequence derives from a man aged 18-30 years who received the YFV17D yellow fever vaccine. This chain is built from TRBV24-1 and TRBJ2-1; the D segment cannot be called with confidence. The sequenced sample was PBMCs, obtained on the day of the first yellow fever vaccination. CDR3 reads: CATSDLGSGKGEQFF. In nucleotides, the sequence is TGTGCCACCAGTGATCTTGGTTCGGGCAAGGGTGAGCAGTTCTTC.